Listed below are T cell receptor beta chains from one sample, sequenced in a study of cytomegalovirus exposure and HLA in healthy donors. Here immunoSEQ multiplex PCR was the method, and the copy in TCRdb shows in-frame clones only, minus some. The sample contains around 130,000 clones, approximately 80% of which appear only once. The sequencing sample was made of PBMCs. These receptors all come from a woman aged 40 to 50 in good health and CMV-seronegative. Each CDR3 is given with its conserved first and last residue. A D gene is named only where the DNA matches it firmly. Rows give clone size only sometimes, using once, few, many, or a class for an expanded clone.

J | length | D | V | size | DNA | CDR3
TRBJ1-2 | 12 | NA | TRBV7-8 | once | TGTGCCAGCAGCTTTTCTGGGGAGGGCTACACCTTC | CASSFSGEGYTF
TRBJ2-1 | 14 | NA | TRBV2 | NA | TGTGCCAGCAGCTCACAGCTATCTTACAATGAGCAGTTCTTC | CASSSQLSYNEQFF
TRBJ2-7 | 15 | NA | TRBV21-1 | NA | TGTGCCAGCAGCACCCCCCAGGGGGGCTCCTACGAGCAGTACTTC | CASSTPQGGSYEQYF
TRBJ1-5 | 14 | NA | TRBV10-2 | NA | TGCGCCAGCTCCGGGGGGAATAGCAATCAGCCCCAGCATTTT | CASSGGNSNQPQHF
TRBJ2-4 | 14 | TRBD2 | TRBV25-1 | once | TGTGCCAGCAGTGTCGGGGGGAGTGGGAACATTCAGTACTTC | CASSVGGSGNIQYF
TRBJ1-2 | 15 | TRBD1 | TRBV7-9 | few | TGTGCCAGCAGCTTACTGACAGGGAGTTCCCGAGGCTACACCTTC | CASSLLTGSSRGYTF
TRBJ2-5 | 16 | TRBD2 | TRBV5-1 | NA | TGCGCCAGCAGCTTGGTAGCGGGAGGGCCGCGGGAGACCCAGTACTTC | CASSLVAGGPRETQYF
TRBJ2-3 | 16 | TRBD1 | TRBV4-1 | NA | TGCGCCAGCAGCCAGAGCAGGGGGACAGGCACAGATACGCAGTATTTT | CASSQSRGTGTDTQYF
TRBJ1-1 | 14 | TRBD1 | TRBV19 | NA | TGTGCCAGTAGTCCTTGGACAGGGGACACTGAAGCTTTCTTT | CASSPWTGDTEAFF
TRBJ2-7 | 13 | TRBD1 | TRBV5-6 | NA | TGTGCCAGCAGCACCGGGACAGGGGACGAGCAGTACTTC | CASSTGTGDEQYF
TRBJ2-2 | 13 | NA | TRBV19 | NA | TGTGCCACCCTAGGGGGGAGGGCCGGGGAGCTGTTTTTT | CATLGGRAGELFF
TRBJ1-5 | 15 | NA | TRBV7-2 | NA | TGTGCCAGCAGCTTCGACGGCGGAAGCAATCAGCCCCAGCATTTT | CASSFDGGSNQPQHF
TRBJ2-7 | 15 | NA | TRBV10-3 | NA | TGCGCCATCAGTGAGTCTGGGGCCGGAACCTACGAGCAGTACTTC | CAISESGAGTYEQYF
TRBJ2-2 | 14 | NA | TRBV7-2 | NA | TGTGCCAGCAGCTTAATCCAGAACACCGGGGAGCTGTTTTTT | CASSLIQNTGELFF
TRBJ2-1 | 16 | NA | TRBV4-1 | NA | TGCGCCAGCAGCCAAGTGGGGGGTGGGTCCTACAATGAGCAGTTCTTC | CASSQVGGGSYNEQFF
TRBJ2-5 | 15 | NA | TRBV14 | NA | TGTGCCAGCAGCCCCGACTGGTTGAAGGGGGAGACCCAGTACTTC | CASSPDWLKGETQYF
TRBJ2-5 | 15 | TRBD2 | TRBV7-2 | NA | TGTGCCAGCAGTCCCGGGACTAGGGAGCACGAGACCCAGTACTTC | CASSPGTREHETQYF
TRBJ2-4 | 15 | NA | TRBV4-3 | once | TGCGCCAGCCGGGGGTCAATCGGATCCAAAAACATTCAGTACTTC | CASRGSIGSKNIQYF
TRBJ1-2 | 15 | TRBD1 | TRBV14 | NA | TGTGCCAGCAGCCACCGGTCGACAGGGCCCGGAGGCTACACCTTC | CASSHRSTGPGGYTF
TRBJ1-1 | 14 | NA | TRBV6-5 | NA | TGTGCCAGCAGTTACGACAGGATGAACACTGAAGCTTTCTTT | CASSYDRMNTEAFF
TRBJ1-2 | 15 | TRBD1 | TRBV6-6 | NA | TGTGCCAGCTTAGTTACCCAGGGGGCGGCCTATGGCTACACCTTC | CASLVTQGAAYGYTF
TRBJ2-7 | 11 | NA | TRBV2 | NA | TGTGCCAGCAGTGCGGAGGTTTGGCAGTACTTC | CASSAEVWQYF
TRBJ2-2 | 18 | TRBD2 | TRBV10-2 | NA | TGCGCCAGCAGGCGGGGGCTAGCGGGAGGAAGGAACACCGGGGAGCTGTTTTTT | CASRRGLAGGRNTGELFF
TRBJ1-4 | 15 | NA | TRBV11-2 | NA | TGTGCCAGCAGCGTCTGGGGGCGAACTAATGAAAAACTGTTTTTT | CASSVWGRTNEKLFF
TRBJ2-7 | 14 | TRBD1 | TRBV6-5 | NA | TGTGCCAGCAGTCCCCGGGACAGCCACTACGAGCAGTACTTC | CASSPRDSHYEQYF
TRBJ2-6 | 17 | TRBD2 | TRBV4-2 | few | TGTGCCAGCAGCGGAGGGACTAGCAGCTCTGGGGCCAACGTCCTGACTTTC | CASSGGTSSSGANVLTF
TRBJ1-5 | 16 | TRBD1 | TRBV19 | NA | TGTGCCAGTAGTATAGGGGGGACAGGGGGCGGACAGCCCCAGCATTTT | CASSIGGTGGGQPQHF
TRBJ2-2 | 15 | NA | TRBV19 | NA | TGTGCCAGTAGTATCTCCGGGGTCGGGGCCGGGGAGCTGTTTTTT | CASSISGVGAGELFF
TRBJ2-7 | 18 | TRBD2 | TRBV27 | NA | TGTGCCAGCAGCCCCCTTTTTAGCGGGAGGAAAAGCTCCTACGAGCAGTACTTC | CASSPLFSGRKSSYEQYF
TRBJ2-1 | 18 | TRBD2 | TRBV19 | NA | TGTGCCAGTAGTATAGATGGACTAGCGGGCCGCTCCTACAATGAGCAGTTCTTC | CASSIDGLAGRSYNEQFF
TRBJ2-7 | 15 | TRBD2 | TRBV5-1 | NA | TGCGCCAGCAGCTTGGAGCCTAGCGGGAGGGATGAGCAGTACTTC | CASSLEPSGRDEQYF
TRBJ1-4 | 15 | TRBD1 | TRBV9 | NA | TGTGCCAGCAGCGCCGACAGGGGGCGAAGTGAAAAACTGTTTTTT | CASSADRGRSEKLFF
TRBJ2-5 | 15 | NA | TRBV15 | NA | TGTGCCACCAGCAGTAGTTTTCTAGCCCGTGAGACCCAGTACTTC | CATSSSFLARETQYF
TRBJ1-1 | 13 | NA | TRBV10-3 | few | TGTGCCATCAGTCCAGTCCTGAACACTGAAGCTTTCTTT | CAISPVLNTEAFF
TRBJ2-1 | 12 | NA | TRBV11-3 | NA | TGTGCCAGCAGCTTGCCCTCGGTCCTGCAGTTCTTC | CASSLPSVLQFF
TRBJ2-7 | 16 | NA | TRBV7-9 | NA | TGTTCCAGCAGCGCGCTAAGGGAGGGGGGCATCCACGAGCAGTACTTC | CSSSALREGGIHEQYF
TRBJ2-1 | 15 | TRBD2 | TRBV27 | NA | TGTGCCAGTTCCCCTAGCGGGGGCCGATACGATGAGCAGTTCTTC | CASSPSGGRYDEQFF
TRBJ1-2 | 15 | NA | TRBV27 | NA | TGTGCCAGCAGTTTCGGCGGCAGCACTAACTATGGCTACACCTTC | CASSFGGSTNYGYTF
TRBJ1-2 | 14 | NA | TRBV13 | few | TGTGCCAGCAGCTTAGGAGCGTCTGGCTATGGCTACACCTTC | CASSLGASGYGYTF
TRBJ2-1 | 15 | TRBD2 | TRBV5-3 | NA | TGTGCCAGAAGCTCTAGGACTAGCGGGTACAATGAGCAGTTCTTC | CARSSRTSGYNEQFF
TRBJ1-2 | 14 | TRBD1 | TRBV5-4 | NA | TGTGCCAGCAGCCGGAAGACAGGGGGCGATGGCTACACCTTC | CASSRKTGGDGYTF
TRBJ2-1 | 13 | NA | TRBV30 | NA | TGTGCCTGGAGTGCCTTGGACTCTGGTGAGCAGTTCTTC | CAWSALDSGEQFF
TRBJ2-7 | 15 | NA | TRBV15 | NA | TGTGCCACCAGCAGCCGCCGAGGGGGTAAATACGAGCAGTACTTC | CATSSRRGGKYEQYF
TRBJ2-1 | 16 | TRBD1 | TRBV5-1 | NA | TGCGCCAGCAGCTTGGCCAAGGCAGGGGGTGGCTATGAGCAGTTCTTC | CASSLAKAGGGYEQFF
TRBJ2-7 | 21 | NA | TRBV21-1 | NA | TGTGCCAGCAGCATTTTTGGTCTCGGGCAGGGGAGAAAAGAGGGGGCTTACGAGCAGTACTTC | CASSIFGLGQGRKEGAYEQYF
TRBJ2-7 | 15 | NA | TRBV27 | NA | TGTGCCAGCAGTTTGGCAGGGGAAGGTGCCTACGAGCAGTACTTC | CASSLAGEGAYEQYF
TRBJ1-3 | 15 | NA | TRBV5-1 | NA | TGCGCCAGCAGCTTTGATTACAGGGCTGGAAACACCATATATTTT | CASSFDYRAGNTIYF
TRBJ2-7 | 12 | NA | TRBV7-6 | NA | TGTGCCAGCAGCCCCGGGACTTACGAGCAGTACTTC | CASSPGTYEQYF
TRBJ2-2 | 15 | TRBD2 | TRBV4-2 | NA | TGTGCCAGCAGCCCTTCGGGGGGGGTCCCCGGGGAGCTGTTTTTT | CASSPSGGVPGELFF
TRBJ2-7 | 13 | NA | TRBV14 | NA | TGTGCCAGCAGTCGGCGGGGTTTCTACGAGCAGTACTTC | CASSRRGFYEQYF
TRBJ2-7 | 11 | NA | TRBV7-3 | NA | TGTGCCAGCAGCCTACCTTACGAGCAGTACTTC | CASSLPYEQYF
TRBJ1-2 | 14 | TRBD1 | TRBV6-6 | few | TGTGCCAGCAGTTACCGGGACAGCGGGAGAGGCTACACCTTC | CASSYRDSGRGYTF
TRBJ1-2 | 15 | NA | TRBV5-5 | NA | TGTGCCAGCAGCTTAACGAACACAAGGGGGGGGGTACGCCCTTTC | CASSLTNTRGGVRPF